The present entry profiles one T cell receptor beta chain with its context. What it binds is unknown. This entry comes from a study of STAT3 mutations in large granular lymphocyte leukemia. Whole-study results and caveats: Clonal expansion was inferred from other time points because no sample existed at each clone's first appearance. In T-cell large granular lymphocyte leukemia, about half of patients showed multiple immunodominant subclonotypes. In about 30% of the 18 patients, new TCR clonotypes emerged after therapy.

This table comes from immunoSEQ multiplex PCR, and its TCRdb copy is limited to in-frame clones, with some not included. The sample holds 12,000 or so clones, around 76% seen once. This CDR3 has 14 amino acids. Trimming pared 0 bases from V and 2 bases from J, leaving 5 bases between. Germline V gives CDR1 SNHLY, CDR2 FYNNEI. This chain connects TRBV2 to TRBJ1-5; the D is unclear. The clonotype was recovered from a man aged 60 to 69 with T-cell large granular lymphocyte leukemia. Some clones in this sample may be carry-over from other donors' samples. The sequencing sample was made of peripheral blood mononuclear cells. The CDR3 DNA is TGTGCCAGCAGTGAAGCGACCGGCAATCAGCCCCAGCATTTT. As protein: CASSEATGNQPQHF.